These 19 T cell receptor beta chains were all obtained from the same sample, sequenced in a study of Ad26.COV2.S vaccination and SARS-CoV-2 variants. Measured with immunoSEQ multiplex PCR; TCRdb has only the in-frame clones, and not every one. This table has fewer than 400,000 clones, about 85% appearing once. The treatment was: roughly 19 received Ad26.COV2.S at low or high dose, single or two shots; a few received placebo; per-sample allocation not given. Sample collection was performed on day 63 after the first vaccine or placebo injection. Sequenced here: peripheral blood, sampled in a trial of Ad26.COV2.S vaccine versus placebo. The origin of the receptors is a person aged 18-60 years who received the Ad26.COV2.S COVID-19 vaccine or a placebo.

The chain joins TRBV9 to TRBJ1-6; 9 bases are shared with TRBD1. This CDR3 contains 16 residues. Unmatched junction bases numbered 5, after V lost 4 bases and J lost 3 bases. Looked up from germline, CDR1 is SGDLS and CDR2 is YYNGEE. CDR3 protein: CASSPTDRGYNSPLHF. The CDR3 DNA sequence: TGTGCCAGCAGCCCCACGGACAGGGGCTATAATTCACCCCTCCACTTT.

The chain recombines TRBV7-9 with TRBJ1-2; tentatively, D is TRBD1 (6 bases). Germline CDR1 reads SEHNR; CDR2 reads FQNEAQ (reference sequence). CDR3 length: 14 residues. The V and J ends lost 1 base and 3 bases respectively, with 9 bases between them. CDR3 loop: CASSLGSGDYGYTF. The CDR3, as DNA: TGTGCCAGCAGCTTAGGGTCAGGGGACTATGGCTACACCTTC.

The chain carries TRBV7-2 and TRBJ2-1; D is perhaps TRBD1 or TRBD2 (5 bases each). Trimming shortened V by 1 base and J by 2 bases, and 9 bases separated the two germline ends. Germline V CDR1 and CDR2: SGHTA, FQGNSA. This CDR3 comprises 15 residues. CDR3 in amino acids: CASSLESGPYNEQFF. Here the CDR3 DNA reads TGTGCCAGCAGCTTAGAGTCGGGACCCTACAATGAGCAGTTCTTC.

The rearrangement uses TRBV2 and TRBJ2-3, with D hard to call. V dropped 7 bases and J dropped 5 bases, with 19 bases sitting between them. This CDR3 contains 15 residues. CDR1 is SNHLY and CDR2 is FYNNEI in the germline V gene. CDR3 residues: CASKGYGRILDTQYF. As DNA, the CDR3 is TGTGCCAGCAAAGGGTACGGCAGAATCCTAGATACGCAGTATTTT.

The chain couples TRBV15 to TRBJ1-2; D is ambiguous. The V end lost 0 bases, the J end lost 0 bases, and 8 bases lay between the germline ends. Germline V gene lookup returns CDR1 LNHNV and CDR2 YYDKDF (reference sequence). The CDR3 runs to 15 residues. CDR3 sequence reads: CATSREDNPNYGYTF. The CDR3 DNA reads TGTGCCACCAGCAGAGAAGACAACCCTAACTATGGCTACACCTTC.

The V gene is TRBV9, the J gene TRBJ1-6; tentatively, D is TRBD1 (6 bases). Germline V gene lookup returns CDR1 SGDLS and CDR2 YYNGEE. CDR3 length equals 13 residues. The germline V and J ends were trimmed by 8 bases and 9 bases, with 15 bases remaining between them. CDR3 bases: TGTGCCAGTTCGGCAGGGGTTAGTTCACCCCTCCACTTT. It specifies CASSAGVSSPLHF.

The chain recombines TRBV7-6 with TRBJ2-1, with 10 bases aligning to TRBD1. CDR3 length: 16 amino acids. The J segment lost 1 base and the V segment lost 4 bases, leaving 4 bases of the junction unmatched. Germline CDR1 and CDR2: SGHVS and FNYEAQ. CDR3 sequence: CASSSDRGGSYNEQFF. CDR3 coding DNA: TGTGCCAGCAGCTCGGACAGGGGGGGATCCTACAATGAGCAGTTCTTC.

On this clone: A much bigger clone sits one base away, suggesting this may be a read error. The sample carries other DNA sequences with the same CDR3. V gene TRBV5-4 combines with J gene TRBJ1-2; TRBD1 matches 9 bases. The trim removed 5 bases at V and 4 bases at J, leaving 3 bases unmatched. The CDR3 extends over 13 amino acids. CDR1 is SGHNT, CDR2 YYREEE, per germline (reference sequence). The CDR3 DNA sequence: TGTGCCAGCAGAGACAGGGGGGGCTATGGCTACACCTTC. As protein: CASRDRGGYGYTF.

This chain links TRBV28 with TRBJ1-1, with TRBD1 as a possible D gene (5 bases). The CDR3 extends over 16 amino acids. Between the trimmed V and J ends, which lost 6 bases and 0 bases, there was a span of 17 bases. Looked up from germline, CDR1 is MDHEN and CDR2 is SYDVKM. The CDR3 DNA is TGTGCCAGCAGACCAACGGGACGCTTACTGAACACTGAAGCTTTCTTT. It specifies CASRPTGRLLNTEAFF.

CDR3 nucleotide sequence: TGTGCTAGTGGTTTGGTTATTCCACTAGCGGGGGGGCGGTATATTGAAAACGAGCAGTACTTC. Translation: CASGLVIPLAGGRYIENEQYF. The V call is TRBV12-5, the J call TRBJ2-7; TRBD2 matches at 13 bases. The CDR3 length is 21 residues. Trimming at V came to 0 bases and at J to 5 bases, leaving 19 bases not matched to a gene. Looked up from germline, CDR1 is LGHNT and CDR2 is FRNRAP.

The chain is built from TRBV2 and TRBJ1-4, with 10 nucleotides matching TRBD1. CDR3 length: 18 amino acids. J gave up 3 bases and V 7 bases, and 14 bases lay outside the gene matches. Germline CDR1 and CDR2: SNHLY and FYNNEI. The CDR3 DNA reads as TGTGCCAGCACCTGGCCCGGACAGGGGGAAAGGGCTAATGAAAAACTGTTTTTT. Translated: CASTWPGQGERANEKLFF.

The rearrangement links TRBV5-8 to TRBJ2-7, with 8 bases lining up with TRBD1. With 2 bases clipped from V and 2 bases from J, the junction kept 12 bases outside the gene matches. The CDR3 is 17 amino acids. CDR1 is SGHTS and CDR2 is YDEGEE in the germline V gene. Here the CDR3 reads CASSFRQGLPVTYEQYF. DNA for the CDR3: TGTGCCAGCAGCTTCCGACAGGGGCTCCCAGTGACCTACGAGCAGTACTTC. The full variable domain, with the rest looked up from reference TRBV5-8 and TRBJ2-7, is EAGVTQSPTHLIKTRGQQATLRCSPISGHTSVYWYQQALGLGLQFLLWYDEGEERNRGNFPPRFSGRQFPNYSSELNVNALELEDSALYLCASSFRQGLPVTYEQYFGPGTRLTVT.

The chain joins TRBV5-1 to TRBJ1-6; D call uncertain. The V and J ends lost 0 bases and 6 bases respectively, with 7 bases between them. There are 14 residues in the CDR3. Germline loops: CDR1 SGHRS, CDR2 YFSETQ. The CDR3 coding sequence is TGCGCCAGCAGCTTGGACAGCCTTAATTCACCCCTCCACTTT. Encoded protein: CASSLDSLNSPLHF.

The chain uses TRBV7-9 and TRBJ2-3; TRBD2 matches at 8 bases. This CDR3 is 17 amino acids long. Trimming at V came to 5 bases and at J to 11 bases, leaving 21 bases not matched to a gene. Germline V lookup: CDR1 SEHNR, CDR2 FQNEAQ (reference sequence). The CDR3 loop is CASSPNGLAGGGDGQYF. In DNA form, the CDR3 reads TGTGCCAGCAGCCCGAACGGACTAGCTGGAGGGGGGGACGGGCAGTATTTT.

As concerns this clone: Germline is not matched at one junction end, which may reflect a read error. This chain links TRBV7-2 with TRBJ2-5; D remains ambiguous. The CDR3 sequence is 13 residues long. The germline CDR1 and CDR2 sequences are SGHTA and FQGNSA. The CDR3 bases are TGTGTCAGCTCATGGGCGTTAGAAGAGACCCAGTACTTC. As protein: CVSSWALEETQYF.

The J gene is TRBJ2-3, the V gene TRBV6-5; D remains unclear. V lost 7 bases to trimming and J lost 5 bases, with 13 bases between them. The CDR3 length is 13 residues. Germline V CDR1 and CDR2: MNHEY, SVGAGI. CDR3 DNA sequence: TGTGCCAGCACCAGTTCCCCCGTAGATACGCAGTATTTT. Translation: CASTSSPVDTQYF.

The CDR3 loop reads CASSERGRTEAFF. In nucleotides, the CDR3 is TGTGCCAGCAGCGAGCGGGGACGGACTGAAGCTTTCTTT. The chain links TRBV6-5 to TRBJ1-1, with D perhaps matching TRBD1 (5 bases). CDR1 and CDR2 from the germline V gene are MNHEY and SVGAGI. V lost 6 bases and J lost 5, with 13 bases in between. CDR3 size: 13 residues.

V and J are TRBV19 and TRBJ2-3, with a weak D call TRBD2 (5 bases). Germline lookup yields CDR1 LNHDA and CDR2 SQIVND (reference sequence). This CDR3 contains 15 residues. V lost 6 bases to trimming and J lost 3 bases, with 16 bases between them. The CDR3, as DNA: TGTGCCAGTAGATCGGACGGGATTTGGACAGATACGCAGTATTTT. It codes for CASRSDGIWTDTQYF.

The chain joins TRBV3-1 (or the pseudogene TRBV3-2) to TRBJ1-6; 8 nucleotides align to TRBD1. V lost 4 bases, J lost 10 bases, and 6 bases stayed unmatched. This CDR3 is built from 14 residues. The germline CDR1 and CDR2 sequences are LGHDT and YNNKEL (reference sequence). The CDR3 DNA is TGTGCCAGCAGCCGGTCGGGACAGGAGTCACCCCTCCACTTT. It translates to CASSRSGQESPLHF.